Below, 23 T cell receptor beta chains from the same sample are listed, as sequenced in a study of CD8 T cells in ankylosing spondylitis. Points from the study as a whole: Characteristic, it appeared, of ankylosing spondylitis blood was a TCR beta motif of roughly eight highly homologous variants.

These receptors' targets are unknown. From the 5' RACE reads, TCRdb called clonotypes with MiXCR, one entry per CDR3 protein. Found here are roughly 470,000 distinct CDR3 sequences, roughly a quarter of them singletons; the top ten hold approximately 1%. Material: blood, either unsorted or a sorted T cell fraction (not recorded which). The receptors stem from a male donor with ankylosing spondylitis.

J is TRBJ2-3 and V is TRBV11-2, with 8 bases matching TRBD2. Trimming cost V 1 base and J 4 bases; bases outside gene matches: 10. CDR3 length: 17 amino acids. The germline gives CDR1 SGHAT, CDR2 FQNNGV. Here the CDR3 reads CASSLVRGSGGPDTQYF. The DNA of the CDR3 is TGTGCCAGCAGCTTAGTCCGCGGGAGCGGGGGCCCAGATACGCAGTATTTT. The full variable domain, its missing parts supplied by reference TRBV11-2 and TRBJ2-3, is EAGVAQSPRYKIIEKRQSVAFWCNPISGHATLYWYQQILGQGPKLLIQFQNNGVVDDSQLPKDRFSAERLKGVDSTLKIQPAKLEDSAVYLCASSLVRGSGGPDTQYFGPGTRLTVL.

The chain carries TRBV5-1 and TRBJ2-1, with D perhaps TRBD2 (6 bases). This CDR3 is built from 14 residues. The V gene lost 0 bases and the J gene lost 8 bases, with 12 bases spanning the gap. Germline CDR1 SGHRS, CDR2 YFSETQ. The CDR3 protein is CASSLGLATDEQFF. The CDR3 DNA reads as TGCGCCAGCAGCTTGGGTCTAGCGACCGATGAGCAGTTCTTC.

This clonotype has just a few counts. This sequence joins TRBV7-8 and TRBJ2-3; maybe TRBD2 (6 bases). There are 14 residues in the CDR3. The germline CDR1 and CDR2 sequences are SGHVS and FQNEAQ. V was cut by 8 bases and J by 6 bases, with 18 bases left in between. Here the CDR3 DNA reads TGTGCCAGCCGTCAACGGGAACGGGGGGATACGCAGTATTTT. It translates to CASRQRERGDTQYF.

This clonotype came up a few times. V and J are TRBV6-6 and TRBJ1-3; D call uncertain. Trimming left V 6 bases short and J 0 bases short, with 6 bases between. Germline values: CDR1 MNHNY, CDR2 SVGAGI (reference sequence). The CDR3 is made up of 13 amino acids. The CDR3 loop reads CASRSFSGNTIYF. Here the CDR3 DNA reads TGTGCCAGCAGGTCCTTCTCTGGAAACACCATATATTTT.

This clonotype was found a few times. The chain employs TRBV4-2 and TRBJ2-2; D not certain. Germline-derived CDR1 and CDR2 are LGHNA and YNFKEQ. Trimming cost V 0 bases and J 4 bases, with 9 bases left between them. The CDR3 runs to 15 residues. This CDR3 reads CASSQDQSSTGELFF. CDR3 nucleotide sequence: TGTGCCAGCAGCCAAGATCAGTCGAGCACCGGGGAGCTGTTTTTT.

In the case of this clonotype: With a much larger clone just one base away, this may be a read error. This chain connects TRBV12-3 or TRBV12-4 to TRBJ1-1, with no clear D. V lost 8 bases and J 5 bases, leaving 15 bases between the germline ends. This CDR3 spans 13 amino acids. The chain's CDR3 is CASGASGTTEAFF. In DNA form, the CDR3 reads TGTGCCAGCGGTGCATCGGGTACGACTGAAGCTTTCTTT.

The chain carries TRBV6-1 and TRBJ2-7, with 7 nucleotides matching TRBD2. This CDR3 has 13 residues. J was trimmed by 3 bases and V by 7 bases; bases with no gene match: 6. Germline V CDR1 and CDR2: MNHNS, SASEGT. CDR3 residues: CASTVGGFYEQYF. CDR3 in DNA: TGTGCCAGCACCGTCGGGGGGTTCTACGAGCAGTACTTC.

This chain links TRBV5-1 with TRBJ2-1; D not certain. The CDR3 is 13 residues long. The V gene lost 0 bases and the J gene lost 9 bases, with 10 bases spanning the gap. Germline V gene lookup returns CDR1 SGHRS and CDR2 YFSETQ. CDR3 loop: CASSLDVWFEQFF. In DNA, the CDR3 is TGCGCCAGCAGCTTGGATGTTTGGTTTGAGCAGTTCTTC.

The chain uses TRBV5-1 and TRBJ1-2; D ambiguous. CDR1 is SGHRS, CDR2 YFSETQ, per germline. The length of the CDR3 is 15 residues. V lost 4 bases and J lost 2, with 15 bases in between. Here the CDR3 reads CASSKSAAENYGYTF. CDR3 nucleotides: TGCGCCAGCAGCAAGAGTGCAGCCGAGAACTATGGCTACACCTTC.

This clonotype was observed many times. The gene calls are TRBV12-3 or TRBV12-4 and TRBJ1-1; TRBD1 might be the D (6 bases). CDR3 length equals 13 residues. Trimming shortened V by 7 bases and J by 3 bases, and 12 bases separated the two germline ends. In nucleotides, the CDR3 is TGTGCCAGCATTAAGGACAGTTACACTGAAGCTTTCTTT. Translation: CASIKDSYTEAFF.

This clonotype was counted only a few times. The V gene is TRBV5-1, the J gene TRBJ2-1, with D perhaps TRBD2 (6 bases). Trimming removed 4 bases from V and 1 base from J, with 9 bases in between. Germline V gene sequence: CDR1 SGHRS, CDR2 YFSETQ. CDR3 size: 14 residues. The CDR3 reads CASSGGGSYNEQFF. DNA for the CDR3: TGCGCCAGCAGCGGCGGAGGGTCCTACAATGAGCAGTTCTTC.

The chain has TRBV30 and TRBJ2-1; tentatively, D is TRBD2 (5 bases). V shed 0 bases and J shed 9 bases, with 18 bases lying between them. This CDR3 is 15 amino acids long. Germline loops: CDR1 GTSNPN, CDR2 SVGIG (reference sequence). The CDR3 protein is CAWSVLQGSRREQFF. The CDR3 DNA reads as TGTGCCTGGAGTGTACTCCAAGGGAGTCGACGTGAGCAGTTCTTC.

The table lists this clonotype with a few counts. The chain couples TRBV12-3 or TRBV12-4 to TRBJ1-6; D gene unclear. The V gene lost 3 bases and the J gene lost 0 bases, with 12 bases spanning the gap. This CDR3 has 17 residues. CDR3 region: CASSFDGPSSYNSPLHF. The CDR3 DNA is TGTGCCAGCAGTTTTGACGGGCCGAGCTCCTATAATTCACCCCTCCACTTT.

This clonotype was observed a handful of times. The chain combines TRBV6-6 with TRBJ1-1; D ambiguous. Germline CDR1 MNHNY, CDR2 SVGAGI (reference sequence). The CDR3 contains 11 residues. V lost 7 bases, J lost 1 base, and 4 bases lay in between. The CDR3 nucleotides are TGTGCCAGCAATTCGAACACTGAAGCTTTCTTT. Amino acid sequence: CASNSNTEAFF.

A few counts support this clonotype. The chain couples TRBV10-3 to TRBJ1-1, with 10 nucleotides matching TRBD1. V was pared by 9 bases and J by 2 bases, with 3 bases of the junction left unmatched. CDR1 and CDR2 from the germline V gene are ENHRY and SYGVKD. The CDR3 sequence is 13 residues long. As DNA, the CDR3 is TGTGCCATAGGGACAGGGGCTAACACTGAAGCTTTCTTT. Its translation is CAIGTGANTEAFF.

This clonotype appeared a few times. V gene TRBV2 combines with J gene TRBJ1-1, with 8 bases aligning to TRBD1. Trimming cost V 4 bases and J 4 bases; bases outside gene matches: 5. This CDR3 region has 14 residues. CDR1 is SNHLY and CDR2 is FYNNEI in the germline V gene. The CDR3 here is CASSGQGLGTEAFF. CDR3 DNA sequence: TGTGCCAGCAGTGGACAGGGGCTCGGCACTGAAGCTTTCTTT. The variable domain in full, with the rest retrieved from reference TRBV2 and TRBJ1-1, is EPEVTQTPSHQVTQMGQEVILRCVPISNHLYFYWYRQILGQKVEFLVSFYNNEISEKSEIFDDQFSVERPDGSNFTLKIRSTKLEDSAMYFCASSGQGLGTEAFFGQGTRLTVV.

This chain links TRBV20-1 with TRBJ1-6, with D perhaps matching TRBD1 (6 bases). The CDR3 sequence is 16 residues long. Germline CDR1 is DFQATT and CDR2 is SNEGSKA (reference sequence). V gave up 0 bases and J gave up 7 bases, with 16 bases separating them. The CDR3 sequence is CSARDSGRGPNSPLHF. As DNA, the CDR3 is TGCAGTGCTAGAGATTCTGGTCGGGGGCCAAATTCACCCCTCCACTTT.

The gene calls are TRBV7-9 and TRBJ2-3; perhaps TRBD1 as D (5 bases). Germline CDR1 reads SEHNR; CDR2 reads FQNEAQ (reference sequence). Trimming stripped 5 bases from V and 0 bases from J, with 12 bases between. The CDR3 runs 15 residues. The DNA of the CDR3 is TGTGCCAGCAGCCGAGACAGTACTAGCACAGATACGCAGTATTTT. This translates into CASSRDSTSTDTQYF.

This chain joins TRBV5-1 and TRBJ2-1; D may be TRBD1 or TRBD2 (5 bases each). CDR3 size: 17 residues. V was shortened by 0 bases and J by 10 bases, with 23 bases between the two germline ends. CDR1 is SGHRS, CDR2 YFSETQ, per germline. CDR3 in DNA: TGCGCCAGCAGCTTGGCCGGGGCGGCCTCTACAATGAGAGAGCAGTTCTTC. Amino acid sequence: CASSLAGAASTMREQFF.

The chain employs TRBV12-3 or TRBV12-4 and TRBJ2-1; no reliable D call. This CDR3 spans 15 amino acids. Deletions cut 7 bases from V and 0 bases from J, with 13 bases between. DNA for the CDR3: TGTGCCAGCATCAAACGAGAAAGCTCCTACAATGAGCAGTTCTTC. Translation gives CASIKRESSYNEQFF.

This clonotype was seen only a few times. V usage is TRBV12-3 or TRBV12-4 and J usage is TRBJ1-2; a possible D gene is TRBD1 (6 bases). V lost 5 bases, J lost 5 bases, and 15 bases lay in between. CDR3 length: 14 amino acids. Here the CDR3 reads CASSQQGRGYGYTF. CDR3 coding DNA: TGTGCCAGCAGTCAACAGGGAAGAGGGTATGGCTACACCTTC.

V and J are TRBV10-3 and TRBJ2-3; a possible D gene is TRBD1 (5 bases). The CDR3 contains 16 residues. The germline V and J ends were trimmed by 0 bases and 5 bases, with 15 bases remaining between them. Germline V CDR1 and CDR2: ENHRY, SYGVKD. The CDR3 nucleotides are TGTGCCATCAGTGAGTCGACCGCCTTAAGGGGAGATACGCAGTATTTT. Translating gives CAISESTALRGDTQYF.

The chain couples TRBV11-2 to TRBJ2-2; 10 nucleotides match TRBD1. Looked up from germline, CDR1 is SGHAT and CDR2 is FQNNGV. V trimming: 3 bases; J trimming: 6 bases; junction bases outside the gene matches: 7. The CDR3 is 16 residues long. Written as DNA, the CDR3 is TGTGCCAGCAGCTTCAGCCCCGGGACAGGGGCCGGGGAGCTGTTTTTT. Translating gives CASSFSPGTGAGELFF.